This T cell receptor beta chain was documented in a study of monozygotic twins with inflammatory bowel disease. Study results and limitations: Especially where disease activity was present, IBD patients had fewer clonotypes in common with others than healthy twins did. Healthy co-twins, by inverse Simpson, had higher TCRbeta diversity than their siblings with IBD. Separate T cell subtypes could not be resolved from one another.

With regard to this clonotype: Its antigen is currently unknown.

From the 5' RACE reads, TCRdb lists one entry per CDR3 protein and no DNA. Reported are 160,000 or so distinct CDR3 sequences; the ten largest clones contain 2% to 2.5%. Germline CDR1 MDHEN, CDR2 SYDVKM. The CDR3 is made up of 14 amino acids. The rearrangement links TRBV28 to TRBJ2-2; TCRdb designates TRBD2, a call that cannot be tested without DNA. Material for sequencing was blood. The sequence was collected from a human donor with ulcerative colitis or Crohn's disease, or a healthy co-twin of an affected twin (not recorded which). The CDR3 loop reads CASSLTSVAGELFF.